The T cell receptor beta chain under discussion was sequenced for a study of human T cells and chemical hapten exposure. In its sample, this clonotype was seen a few times. CDR3 length equals 17 residues. J gave up 5 bases and V 0 bases, and 10 bases lay outside the gene matches. The V gene's germline CDR1 is GTSNPN and CDR2 SVGIG (reference sequence). TCRdb ran MiXCR on the RACE reads and lists one entry per CDR3 protein. Among roughly 140,000 distinct CDR3 sequences listed, 12% were seen once. Noted time point: patch test 2, 6 weeks after DPC sensitization. Described treatment: therapeutic diphenylcyclopropenone sensitization with weekly scalp DPC.

This TCR was recovered from a woman between 50 and 59 years old with alopecia areata. Some clones in this sample may be carry-over from other donors' samples. The source was whole blood, collected in connection with sensitization to the hapten diphenylcyclopropenone (DPC). The genes are TRBV30 and TRBJ2-1, with 10 bases fitting TRBD2. This CDR3 is CAWSVGYSGLADNEQFF. In nucleotides, the CDR3 is TGTGCCTGGAGTGTAGGTTATTCAGGACTAGCGGACAATGAGCAGTTCTTC.